This TCR beta chain came from a study of blood T cells in healthy people across ages. Primed by a sample-barcoded 5' primer and a J-beta primer mix, a second PCR proceeded for roughly 7 to 12 cycles. TCRdb analysed the 5' RACE reads with MiXCR anew, one entry per CDR3 protein. The sample consists of 750,000 to 850,000 distinct CDR3 sequences, approximately 25% of them appearing once. In the case of this clonotype: It is likely a read error, because the conserved phenylalanine at the end of the CDR3 is missing.

The donors, aged about 6 to 90, were healthy Caucasians from Russia. Germline V gene data show CDR1 as MNHNS and CDR2 as SASEGT. Trimming removed 2 bases from V and 1 base from J, with 8 bases in between. The CDR3 extends over 14 amino acids. The same sample was also used in a study of T cells of mothers and their children. That work states: The study obtained over 8 million TCR beta CDR3 reads per mother and a few million per child. There were no persistent microchimeric T cell clones detected.

V is TRBV6-1 and J is TRBJ1-1; no clear D. The receptor was derived from a boy between 10 and 17 years old in good health. The sequenced material came from blood. DNA of the CDR3: TGTGCCAGCAGTGAAAAGACCGAGAACACTGAAGCTTTCCTT. Translated, it gives CASSEKTENTEAFL.